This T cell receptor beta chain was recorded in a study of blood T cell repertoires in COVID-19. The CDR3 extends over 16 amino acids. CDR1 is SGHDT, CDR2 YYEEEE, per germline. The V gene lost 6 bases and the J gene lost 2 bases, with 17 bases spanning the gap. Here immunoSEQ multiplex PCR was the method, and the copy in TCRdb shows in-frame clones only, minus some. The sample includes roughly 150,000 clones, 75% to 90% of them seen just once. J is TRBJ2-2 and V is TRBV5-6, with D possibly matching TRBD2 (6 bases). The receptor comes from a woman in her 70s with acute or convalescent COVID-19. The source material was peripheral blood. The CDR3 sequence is CASTTTGSGNTGELFF. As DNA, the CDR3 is TGTGCCAGCACCACGACCGGTAGCGGTAACACCGGGGAGCTGTTTTTT.